The 14 T cell receptor beta chains below were found in one sample sequenced in a study of cytomegalovirus exposure and HLA in healthy donors. The PCR used 60 Vbeta and 13 Jbeta primers. Sequenced by immunoSEQ multiplex PCR; TCRdb stores in-frame clones only, minus some. There are some 180,000 clones in the sample; about 85% occur only once, and around 1.4% lies in the top ten. Sequencing was done on a sample of PBMCs. The receptors originated from a girl under 18 in good health and CMV-seropositive.

The genes are TRBV10-1 and TRBJ2-3; the D is unclear. This CDR3 contains 15 residues. Germline CDR1 and CDR2: WNHNN and SYGVQD (reference sequence). V gave up 2 bases and J gave up 8 bases, with 17 bases separating them. Written as DNA, the CDR3 is TGCGCCAGCAGTGAGACCGGGTCGACTCTGGGTACGCAGTATTTT. It specifies CASSETGSTLGTQYF.

The rearrangement joins TRBV5-1 to TRBJ1-2; D uncertain. Trimming removed 1 base at V and 8 bases at J, with 15 bases between. The CDR3 contains 14 residues. Germline CDR1 and CDR2: SGHRS and YFSETQ. In DNA form, the CDR3 reads TGCGCCAGCAGCTTGAACAGTGGAACCGCGGGCTACACCTTC. Translation: CASSLNSGTAGYTF.

The rearrangement links TRBV6-6 to TRBJ2-5, with 8 nucleotides matching TRBD2. The CDR3 runs 14 residues. Germline-derived CDR1 and CDR2 are MNHNY and SVGAGI (reference sequence). Germline trimming cut 8 bases from V and 4 bases from J; bases unmatched to any gene: 9. CDR3 residues: CASAFPAGGETQYF. For the CDR3, the DNA is TGTGCCAGCGCCTTTCCCGCGGGAGGAGAGACCCAGTACTTC.

V gene TRBV10-1 combines with J gene TRBJ1-5; the match to TRBD1 covers 10 bases. Per the germline V gene, CDR1 is WNHNN and CDR2 is SYGVQD (reference sequence). The CDR3 covers 16 residues. With V trimmed by 7 bases and J by 1 base, 7 bases remained unmatched. CDR3 sequence (DNA): TGCGCCAGCAAATGCCGGGACAGGGGAAGCAATCAGCCCCAGCATTTT. Its protein is CASKCRDRGSNQPQHF.

This chain connects TRBV28 to TRBJ2-6; weak D call: TRBD2 (5 bases). The germline gives CDR1 MDHEN, CDR2 SYDVKM. The CDR3 consists of 15 residues. Trimming took 2 bases from V and 4 from J, leaving 9 bases between them. CDR3 residues: CASSLGGIGANVLTF. CDR3 bases: TGTGCCAGCAGTTTAGGAGGTATAGGGGCCAACGTCCTGACTTTC.

The V gene is TRBV7-2, the J gene TRBJ1-2; D is ambiguous. The CDR3 is 13 amino acids. Trimming removed 3 bases at V and 8 bases at J, with 13 bases between. Per germline, CDR1 SGHTA and CDR2 FQGNSA. CDR3 bases: TGTGCCAGCAGCTTCTGGGCAGGTGAAGGCTACACCTTC. This gives the protein CASSFWAGEGYTF. The full variable domain, completed using reference TRBV7-2 and TRBJ1-2, is GAGVSQSPSNKVTEKGKDVELRCDPISGHTALYWYRQSLGQGLEFLIYFQGNSAPDKSGLPSDRFSAERTGGSVSTLTIQRTQQEDSAVYLCASSFWAGEGYTFGSGTRLTVV.

CDR3 sequence (DNA): TGCGCCAGCAGCCCGGGACTAGGGAGGGATGAGCAGTTCTTC. Translating gives CASSPGLGRDEQFF. V gene TRBV5-1 combines with J gene TRBJ2-1, with 8 bases identical to TRBD2. V gave up 4 bases and J gave up 8 bases; unmatched junction bases: 8. Germline CDR1 and CDR2: SGHRS and YFSETQ. The CDR3 covers 14 residues.

The CDR3 DNA reads as TGTGCCAGCAGCACGCCCCAAAGCGGAGGAATATATGAGCAGTTCTTC. This encodes CASSTPQSGGIYEQFF. V and J are TRBV5-4 and TRBJ2-1; a weak D match, TRBD2 (5 bases). V gave up 4 bases and J gave up 8 bases, with 22 bases separating them. The CDR3 runs to 16 residues. Germline values: CDR1 SGHNT, CDR2 YYREEE (reference sequence).

This clone was detected only once. The V and J genes are TRBV19 and TRBJ1-3; D is ambiguous. The CDR3 runs 14 residues. Germline V lookup: CDR1 LNHDA, CDR2 SQIVND (reference sequence). Deletions cut 3 bases from V and 0 bases from J, with 6 bases between. CDR3 nucleotides: TGTGCCAGTAGTATTGACTACTCTGGAAACACCATATATTTT. Protein product: CASSIDYSGNTIYF.

The chain employs TRBV29-1 and TRBJ2-6; TRBD1 might be the D (6 bases). V gave up 7 bases and J gave up 0 bases, with 10 bases separating them. Germline V lookup: CDR1 SQVTM, CDR2 ANQGSEA. The CDR3 loop spans 14 amino acids. The CDR3 region has the DNA TGCAGCGCGACAGGTTTCTCTGGGGCCAACGTCCTGACTTTC. Translating gives CSATGFSGANVLTF.

This chain links TRBV5-4 with TRBJ1-1, with TRBD1 as a possible D gene (5 bases). Trimming removed 1 base from V and 1 base from J, with 8 bases in between. From germline, CDR1 is SGHNT and CDR2 YYREEE (reference sequence). The CDR3 has 14 residues. The CDR3 protein is CASSLQGTNTEAFF. As DNA, the CDR3 is TGTGCCAGCAGCTTGCAGGGAACGAACACTGAAGCTTTCTTT.

This chain uses TRBV5-1 with TRBJ2-7; TRBD2 matches 8 bases. The germline V gene encodes CDR1 SGHRS and CDR2 YFSETQ. With V trimmed by 3 bases and J by 3 bases, 5 bases remained unmatched. The CDR3 is 14 residues long. The CDR3 loop is CASSSTSGGYEQYF. CDR3 coding DNA: TGCGCCAGCAGCTCTACTAGCGGTGGCTACGAGCAGTACTTC.

The chain is built from TRBV5-1 and TRBJ2-5, with no clear D. V shed 0 bases and J shed 1 base, with 10 bases lying between them. Germline V CDR1 and CDR2: SGHRS, YFSETQ. The CDR3 contains 15 residues. CDR3 residues: CASSLVLPTQETQYF. CDR3 in DNA: TGCGCCAGCAGCTTGGTGCTTCCTACCCAAGAGACCCAGTACTTC.

The chain is built from TRBV5-1 and TRBJ2-3; 8 bases align to TRBD2. Unmatched junction bases numbered 10, after V lost 4 bases and J lost 3 bases. Germline CDR1 and CDR2: SGHRS and YFSETQ. The CDR3 loop spans 16 amino acids. CDR3 in DNA: TGCGCCAGCAGCCCCGCTCCGGGACTAGGAACAGATACGCAGTATTTT. Translation: CASSPAPGLGTDTQYF.